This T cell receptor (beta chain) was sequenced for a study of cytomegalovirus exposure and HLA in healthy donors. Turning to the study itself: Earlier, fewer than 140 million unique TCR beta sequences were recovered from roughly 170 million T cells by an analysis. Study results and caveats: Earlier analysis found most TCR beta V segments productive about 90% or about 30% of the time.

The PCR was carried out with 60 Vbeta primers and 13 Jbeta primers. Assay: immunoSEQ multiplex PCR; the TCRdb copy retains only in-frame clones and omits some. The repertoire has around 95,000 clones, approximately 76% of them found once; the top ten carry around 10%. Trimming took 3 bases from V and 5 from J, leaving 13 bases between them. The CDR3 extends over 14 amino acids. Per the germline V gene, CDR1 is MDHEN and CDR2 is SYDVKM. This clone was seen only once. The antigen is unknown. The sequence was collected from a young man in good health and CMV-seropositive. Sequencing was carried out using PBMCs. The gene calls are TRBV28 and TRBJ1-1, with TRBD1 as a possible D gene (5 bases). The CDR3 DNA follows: TGTGCCAGCAGTTTCCCCAGGGCGAGGACTGAAGCTTTCTTT. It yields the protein CASSFPRARTEAFF.